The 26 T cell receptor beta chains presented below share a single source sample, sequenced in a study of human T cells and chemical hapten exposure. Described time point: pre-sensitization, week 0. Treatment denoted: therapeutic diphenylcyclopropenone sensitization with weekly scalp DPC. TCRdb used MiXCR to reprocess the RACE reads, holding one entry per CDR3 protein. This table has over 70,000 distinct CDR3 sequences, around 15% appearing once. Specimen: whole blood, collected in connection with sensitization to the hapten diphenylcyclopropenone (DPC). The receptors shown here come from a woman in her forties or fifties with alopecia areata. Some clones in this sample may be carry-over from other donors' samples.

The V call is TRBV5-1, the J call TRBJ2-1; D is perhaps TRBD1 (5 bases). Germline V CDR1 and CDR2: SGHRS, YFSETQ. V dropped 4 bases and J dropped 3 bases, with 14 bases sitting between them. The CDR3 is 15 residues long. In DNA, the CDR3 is TGCGCCAGCAGCACGCAGGGAAGGGACTACAATGAGCAGTTCTTC. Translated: CASSTQGRDYNEQFF.

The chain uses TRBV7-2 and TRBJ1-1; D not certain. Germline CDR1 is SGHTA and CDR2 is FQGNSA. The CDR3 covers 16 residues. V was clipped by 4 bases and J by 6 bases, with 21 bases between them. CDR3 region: CASSSFPRGRVAEAFF. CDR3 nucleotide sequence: TGTGCCAGCAGCTCCTTTCCCAGAGGACGGGTGGCTGAAGCTTTCTTT.

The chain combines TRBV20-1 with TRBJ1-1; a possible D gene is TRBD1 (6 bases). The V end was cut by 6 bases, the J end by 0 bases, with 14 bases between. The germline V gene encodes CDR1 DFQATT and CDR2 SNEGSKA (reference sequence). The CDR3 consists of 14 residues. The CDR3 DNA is TGCAGTGCCCAAAAAGGGACAATGAACACTGAAGCTTTCTTT. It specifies CSAQKGTMNTEAFF.

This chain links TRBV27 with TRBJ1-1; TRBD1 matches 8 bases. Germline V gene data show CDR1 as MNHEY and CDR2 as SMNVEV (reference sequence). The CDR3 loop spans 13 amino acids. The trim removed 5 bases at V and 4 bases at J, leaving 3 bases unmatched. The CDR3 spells CASSVRGRTEAFF. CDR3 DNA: TGTGCCAGCAGTGTCAGGGGGCGCACTGAAGCTTTCTTT.

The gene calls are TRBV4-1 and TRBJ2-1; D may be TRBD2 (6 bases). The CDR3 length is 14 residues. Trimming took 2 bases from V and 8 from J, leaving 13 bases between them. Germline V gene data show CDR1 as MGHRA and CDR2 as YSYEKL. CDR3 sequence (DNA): TGCGCCAGCAGCCAAAGAACTAGCTTCGATGAGCAGTTCTTC. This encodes CASSQRTSFDEQFF.

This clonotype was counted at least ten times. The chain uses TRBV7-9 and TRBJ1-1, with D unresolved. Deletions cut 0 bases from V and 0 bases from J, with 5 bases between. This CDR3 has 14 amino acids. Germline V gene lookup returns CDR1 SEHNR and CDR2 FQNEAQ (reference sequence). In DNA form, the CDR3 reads TGTGCCAGCAGCTTAGCGCAGTTGAACACTGAAGCTTTCTTT. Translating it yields CASSLAQLNTEAFF.

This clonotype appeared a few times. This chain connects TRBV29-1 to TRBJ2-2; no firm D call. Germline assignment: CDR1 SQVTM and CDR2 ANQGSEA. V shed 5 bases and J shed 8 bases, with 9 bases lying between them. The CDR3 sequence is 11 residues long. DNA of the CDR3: TGCAGCGTTCAAAGGTGGGGGGAGCTGTTTTTT. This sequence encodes CSVQRWGELFF.

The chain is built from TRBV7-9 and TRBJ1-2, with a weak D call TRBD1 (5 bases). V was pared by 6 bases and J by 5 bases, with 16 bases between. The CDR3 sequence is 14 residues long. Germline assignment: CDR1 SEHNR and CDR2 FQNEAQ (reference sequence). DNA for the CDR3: TGTGCCAGCAGTCGTCCGGGGGATTCGTATGGCTACACCTTC. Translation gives CASSRPGDSYGYTF.

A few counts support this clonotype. The CDR3 spells CASSYKASGKYEQYF. CDR3 sequence (DNA): TGTGCCAGCAGTTACAAGGCTAGCGGGAAATACGAGCAGTACTTC. This chain joins TRBV6-2 or TRBV6-3 and TRBJ2-7; 9 bases line up with TRBD2. This CDR3 spans 15 amino acids. Germline CDR1 is MNHEY and CDR2 is SVGEGT. With 2 bases clipped from V and 4 bases from J, the junction kept 6 bases outside the gene matches.

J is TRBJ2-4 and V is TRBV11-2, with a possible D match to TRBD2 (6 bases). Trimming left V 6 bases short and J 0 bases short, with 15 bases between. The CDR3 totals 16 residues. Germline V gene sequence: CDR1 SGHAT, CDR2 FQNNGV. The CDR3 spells CASSSRDALAKNIQYF. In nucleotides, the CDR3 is TGTGCCAGCAGTTCGCGGGACGCACTAGCCAAAAACATTCAGTACTTC.

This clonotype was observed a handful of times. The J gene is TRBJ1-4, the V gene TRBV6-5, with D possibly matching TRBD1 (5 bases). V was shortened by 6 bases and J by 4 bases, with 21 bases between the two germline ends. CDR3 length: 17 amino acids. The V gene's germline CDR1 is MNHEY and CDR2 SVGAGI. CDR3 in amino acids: CASSPIRQMGYNEKLFF. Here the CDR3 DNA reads TGTGCCAGCAGCCCCATCCGACAGATGGGATATAATGAAAAACTGTTTTTT.

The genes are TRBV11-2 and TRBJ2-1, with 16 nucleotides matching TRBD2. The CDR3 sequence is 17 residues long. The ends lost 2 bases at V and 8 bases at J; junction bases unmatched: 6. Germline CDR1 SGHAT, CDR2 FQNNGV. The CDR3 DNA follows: TGTGCCAGCAGCTTATTAGGTGGGACTAGCGGGAGGGATGAGCAGTTCTTC. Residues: CASSLLGGTSGRDEQFF.

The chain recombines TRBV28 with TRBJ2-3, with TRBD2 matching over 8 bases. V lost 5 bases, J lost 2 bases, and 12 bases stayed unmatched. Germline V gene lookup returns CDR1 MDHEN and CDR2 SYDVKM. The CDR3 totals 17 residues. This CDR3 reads CASSPVAGIEVTDTQYF. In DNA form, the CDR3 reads TGTGCCAGCAGTCCTGTAGCGGGAATTGAGGTCACAGATACGCAGTATTTT.

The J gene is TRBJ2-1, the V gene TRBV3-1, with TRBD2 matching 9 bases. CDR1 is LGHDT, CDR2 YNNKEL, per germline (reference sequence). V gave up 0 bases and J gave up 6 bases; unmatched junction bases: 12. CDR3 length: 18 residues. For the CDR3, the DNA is TGTGCCAGCAGCCAAGAGTTTCCCTTAGCGGGAGCCCCCAATGAGCAGTTCTTC. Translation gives CASSQEFPLAGAPNEQFF.

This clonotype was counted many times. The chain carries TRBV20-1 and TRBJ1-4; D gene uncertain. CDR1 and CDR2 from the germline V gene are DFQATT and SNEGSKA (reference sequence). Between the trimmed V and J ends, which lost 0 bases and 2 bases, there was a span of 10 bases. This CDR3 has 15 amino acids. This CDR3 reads CSARDQARTNEKLFF. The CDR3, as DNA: TGCAGTGCTAGAGACCAAGCTAGGACTAATGAAAAACTGTTTTTT.

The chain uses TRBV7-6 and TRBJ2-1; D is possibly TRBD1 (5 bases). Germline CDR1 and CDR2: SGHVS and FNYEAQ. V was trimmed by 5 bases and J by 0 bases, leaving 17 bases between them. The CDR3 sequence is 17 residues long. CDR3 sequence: CASSPQSTVLSYNEQFF. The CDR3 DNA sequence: TGTGCCAGCAGCCCACAATCGACAGTACTCTCCTACAATGAGCAGTTCTTC. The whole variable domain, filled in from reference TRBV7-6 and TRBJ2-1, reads GAGVSQSPRYKVTKRGQDVALRCDPISGHVSLYWYRQALGQGPEFLTYFNYEAQQDKSGLPNDRFSAERPEGSISTLTIQRTEQRDSAMYRCASSPQSTVLSYNEQFFGPGTRLTVL.

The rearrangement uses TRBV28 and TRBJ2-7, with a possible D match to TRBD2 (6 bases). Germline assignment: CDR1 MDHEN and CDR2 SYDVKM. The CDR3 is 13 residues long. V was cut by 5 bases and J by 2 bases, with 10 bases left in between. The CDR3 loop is CASSPPGAYEQYF. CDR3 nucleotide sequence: TGTGCCAGCAGTCCCCCGGGGGCCTACGAGCAGTACTTC.

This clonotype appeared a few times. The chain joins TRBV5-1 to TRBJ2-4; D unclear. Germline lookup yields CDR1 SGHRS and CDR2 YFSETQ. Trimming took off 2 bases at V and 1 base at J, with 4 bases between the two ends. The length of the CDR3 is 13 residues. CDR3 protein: CASSFSAKNIQYF. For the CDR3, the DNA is TGCGCCAGCAGCTTCAGCGCCAAAAACATTCAGTACTTC. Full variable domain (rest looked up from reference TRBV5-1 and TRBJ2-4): KAGVTQTPRYLIKTRGQQVTLSCSPISGHRSVSWYQQTPGQGLQFLFEYFSETQRNKGNFPGRFSGRQFSNSRSEMNVSTLELGDSALYLCASSFSAKNIQYFGAGTRLSVL.

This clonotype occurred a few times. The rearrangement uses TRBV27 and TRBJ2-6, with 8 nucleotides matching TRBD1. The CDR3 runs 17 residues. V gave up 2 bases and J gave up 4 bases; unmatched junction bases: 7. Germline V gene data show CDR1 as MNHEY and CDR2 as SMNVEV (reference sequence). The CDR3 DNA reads TGTGCCAGCAGTTTAAGTCCAGGGGGCGCCGGGGCCAACGTCCTGACTTTC. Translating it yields CASSLSPGGAGANVLTF.

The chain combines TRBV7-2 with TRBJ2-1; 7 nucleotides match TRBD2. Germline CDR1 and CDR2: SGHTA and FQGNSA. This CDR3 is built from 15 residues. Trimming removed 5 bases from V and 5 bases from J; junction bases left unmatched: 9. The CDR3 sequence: CASSPERGRDNEQFF. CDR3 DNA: TGTGCCAGCAGCCCCGAGCGGGGTCGGGACAATGAGCAGTTCTTC.

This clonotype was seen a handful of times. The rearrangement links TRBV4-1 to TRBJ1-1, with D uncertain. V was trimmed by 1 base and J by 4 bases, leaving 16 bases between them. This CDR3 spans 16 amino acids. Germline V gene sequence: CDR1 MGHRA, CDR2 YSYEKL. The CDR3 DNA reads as TGCGCCAGCAGCCAAGTTGGAATAGGGAGGGCCACTGAAGCTTTCTTT. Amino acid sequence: CASSQVGIGRATEAFF.

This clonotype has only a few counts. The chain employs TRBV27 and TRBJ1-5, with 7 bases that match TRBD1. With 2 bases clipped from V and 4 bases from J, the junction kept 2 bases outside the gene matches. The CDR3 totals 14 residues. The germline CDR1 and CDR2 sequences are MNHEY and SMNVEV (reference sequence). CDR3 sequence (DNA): TGTGCCAGCAGTTTACAGGGGGTAAATCAGCCCCAGCATTTT. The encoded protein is CASSLQGVNQPQHF.

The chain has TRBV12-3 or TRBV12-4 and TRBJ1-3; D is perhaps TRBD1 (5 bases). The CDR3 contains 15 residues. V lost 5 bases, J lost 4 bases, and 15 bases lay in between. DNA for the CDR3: TGTGCCAGCAGTCCCGGGACCGCGAAGGGAAACACCATATATTTT. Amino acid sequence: CASSPGTAKGNTIYF.

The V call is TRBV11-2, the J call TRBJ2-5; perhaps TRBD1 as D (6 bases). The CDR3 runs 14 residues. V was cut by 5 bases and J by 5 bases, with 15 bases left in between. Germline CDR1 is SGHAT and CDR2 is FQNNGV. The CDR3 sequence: CASSRTGRRETQYF. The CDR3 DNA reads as TGTGCCAGCAGCCGCACAGGGCGAAGGGAGACCCAGTACTTC.

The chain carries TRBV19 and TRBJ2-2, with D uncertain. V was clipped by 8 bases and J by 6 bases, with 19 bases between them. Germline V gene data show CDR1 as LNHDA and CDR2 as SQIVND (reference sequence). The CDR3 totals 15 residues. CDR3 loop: CASEFWTDGPGELFF. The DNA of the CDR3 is TGTGCCAGTGAGTTTTGGACGGACGGACCCGGGGAGCTGTTTTTT.

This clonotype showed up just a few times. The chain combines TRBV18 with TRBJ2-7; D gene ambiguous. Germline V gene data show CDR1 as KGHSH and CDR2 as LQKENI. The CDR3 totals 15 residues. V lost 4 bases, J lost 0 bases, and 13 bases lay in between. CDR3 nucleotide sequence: TGTGCCAGCTCACAGGCGGCAGAGAGCTCCTACGAGCAGTACTTC. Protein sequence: CASSQAAESSYEQYF.